What follows are 32 T cell receptor beta chains derived from one specimen sequenced in a study of a mutant IDH1 vaccine in newly diagnosed glioma (dated by TCRdb to about 2021). Library preparation used the immunoSEQ multiplex PCR assay. Held by TCRdb, this immuneACCESS table contains in-frame sequences only and omits some clones. Under half of the omission traces to an unresolved V gene where checked; the cause of the rest is unknown. The sample table lists around 23,000 clones, about 76% of them with a count of one. In total, the top ten clones hold more than 9% of the sample. Which antigens these TCRs recognize remains unknown. The time point label for this specimen denotes: week 5, during vaccination. Each vaccine dose, consisting of 300 ug of a 20-mer mutant IDH1 peptide in Montanide, was administered subcutaneously with topical imiquimod. Sequenced here: PBMCs, sampled from a glioma patient whose treatment included an IDH1 peptide vaccine. The receptors shown here come from a man aged 40-49 years with glioma.

J is TRBJ2-1 and V is TRBV7-6; D is uncertain. Per the germline V gene, CDR1 is SGHVS and CDR2 is FNYEAQ. The CDR3 runs 16 residues. Trimming took off 5 bases at V and 2 bases at J, with 16 bases between the two ends. DNA for the CDR3: TGTGCCAGCAGCCTAAGCTCGTCAGTAACCTACAATGAGCAGTTCTTC. It codes for CASSLSSSVTYNEQFF.

This sequence joins TRBV6-5 and TRBJ2-1, with D unclear. The CDR3 contains 13 residues. CDR1 and CDR2 (germline): MNHEY, SVGAGI. V gave up 2 bases and J gave up 6 bases, with 8 bases separating them. The CDR3 bases are TGTGCCAGCAGTTACCGGGCCTCCAATGAGCAGTTCTTC. It codes for CASSYRASNEQFF.

The gene calls are TRBV2 and TRBJ1-2, with no clear D. The germline V gene has CDR1 SNHLY and CDR2 FYNNEI. The V end was cut by 3 bases, the J end by 2 bases, with 10 bases between. CDR3 size: 14 residues. The CDR3 is CASSEGRRNYGYTF. The DNA of the CDR3 is TGTGCCAGCAGTGAGGGGAGACGGAACTATGGCTACACCTTC. The complete variable domain, with remaining parts taken from reference TRBV2 and TRBJ1-2, reads EPEVTQTPSHQVTQMGQEVILRCVPISNHLYFYWYRQILGQKVEFLVSFYNNEISEKSEIFDDQFSVERPDGSNFTLKIRSTKLEDSAMYFCASSEGRRNYGYTFGSGTRLTVV.

This clone has only a few counts. The J gene is TRBJ2-7, the V gene TRBV6-5; TRBD2 agrees at 10 bases. V lost 6 bases and J lost 4; bases outside the gene matches: 6. The CDR3 is 14 amino acids. CDR1 is MNHEY, CDR2 SVGAGI, per germline. CDR3 nucleotide sequence: TGTGCCAGCAGGGCTAGCGGGAGTACATACGAGCAGTACGTC. Translating it yields CASRASGSTYEQYV.

This clone was detected only a few times. The chain employs TRBV5-6 and TRBJ2-1; 7 bases fit TRBD2. Germline CDR1 SGHDT, CDR2 YYEEEE. J lost 8 bases, V lost 2 bases, and 13 bases had no gene match. This CDR3 is built from 16 residues. The CDR3 bases are TGTGCCAGCAGCTTCTTCACCGGACTAGGGGTTTATGAGCAGTTCTTC. Amino acid sequence: CASSFFTGLGVYEQFF.

The chain has TRBV29-1 and TRBJ2-1; a weak D match, TRBD1 (5 bases). Germline V lookup: CDR1 SQVTM, CDR2 ANQGSEA. This CDR3 region has 13 residues. The V end lost 0 bases, the J end lost 8 bases, and 11 bases lay between the germline ends. The CDR3 nucleotides are TGCAGCGTTGAAGACCCCTCAGGGTATGAGCAGTTCTTC. Translation gives CSVEDPSGYEQFF.

The gene calls are TRBV14 and TRBJ2-4; 10 bases are a match to TRBD2. Germline-derived CDR1 and CDR2 are SGHDN and FVKESK. V was clipped by 2 bases and J by 7 bases; unmatched bases: 17. This CDR3 spans 19 amino acids. The CDR3 DNA follows: TGTGCCAGCAGCCAACTAGCGGGGGCTAGCGGGAATCTGAGGAACATTCAGTACTTC. It is translated as CASSQLAGASGNLRNIQYF.

This rearrangement joins TRBV2 to TRBJ1-5; 8 positions agree with TRBD1. The V segment lost 3 bases and the J segment 5 bases; nucleotides outside the gene matches: 6. The CDR3 has 15 amino acids. The germline V gene encodes CDR1 SNHLY and CDR2 FYNNEI. The CDR3 DNA reads TGTGCCAGCAGTGACAGGACAGGGAGAGATCAGCCCCAGCATTTT. It encodes CASSDRTGRDQPQHF.

The rearrangement links TRBV7-2 to TRBJ2-2; D unclear. Germline CDR1 reads SGHTA; CDR2 reads FQGNSA. This CDR3 spans 14 amino acids. Trimming cost V 6 bases and J 6 bases, with 14 bases left between them. CDR3 sequence (DNA): TGTGCCAGCAGATCAAACGTGGGCCCCGGGGAGCTGTTTTTT. This translates into CASRSNVGPGELFF.

The chain is built from TRBV5-1 and TRBJ2-1; TRBD2 matches at 12 bases. CDR1 and CDR2 from the germline V gene are SGHRS and YFSETQ. The V and J ends lost 0 bases and 7 bases, in that order; junction bases with no gene match: 5. The CDR3 has 16 residues. CDR3 nucleotide sequence: TGCGCCAGCAGCTTGGGGCTAGCGGGAGGGATGAATGAGCAGTTCTTC. This codes for CASSLGLAGGMNEQFF.

The chain employs TRBV5-6 and TRBJ2-1, with 10 bases lining up with TRBD2. The CDR3 sequence is 19 residues long. The V gene's germline CDR1 is SGHDT and CDR2 YYEEEE. Trimming removed 0 bases from V and 0 bases from J; junction bases left unmatched: 9. CDR3 nucleotide sequence: TGTGCCAGCAGCTTGGAGGGGGTAGCGGGAGGCTCCTCCTACAATGAGCAGTTCTTC. Its protein product is CASSLEGVAGGSSYNEQFF.

The chain has TRBV11-3 and TRBJ2-7, with D tentatively TRBD1 (6 bases). The CDR3 extends over 13 amino acids. The V end was cut by 5 bases, the J end by 6 bases, with 14 bases between. The germline CDR1 and CDR2 sequences are SGHNT and YENEEA. The CDR3 sequence is CASSTTQGAEQYF. CDR3 DNA sequence: TGTGCCAGCAGCACGACACAGGGAGCCGAGCAGTACTTC.

This chain links TRBV27 with TRBJ2-6; D call uncertain. There are 14 residues in the CDR3. V lost 3 bases to trimming and J lost 1 base, with 4 bases between them. Germline-derived CDR1 and CDR2 are MNHEY and SMNVEV (reference sequence). In DNA, the CDR3 is TGTGCCAGCAGTTTGGCGTCTGGGGCCAACGTCCTGACTTTC. Translated, it gives CASSLASGANVLTF.

The chain couples TRBV4-1 to TRBJ2-2; perhaps D is TRBD1 or TRBD2 (6 bases each). V lost 3 bases and J lost 2, with 13 bases in between. Germline loops: CDR1 MGHRA, CDR2 YSYEKL. The CDR3 runs 16 residues. The CDR3 DNA follows: TGCGCCAGCAGCCAGGGCCGGGGGCTAAACACCGGGGAGCTGTTTTTT. This translates into CASSQGRGLNTGELFF.

This sequence joins TRBV18 and TRBJ1-1; TRBD1 matches 12 bases. Germline V gene sequence: CDR1 KGHSH, CDR2 LQKENI. After removal of 1 base from V and 4 bases from J, the junction contained 7 bases not matched to a gene. There are 17 residues in the CDR3. CDR3 amino acids: CASSPQGQGAWGTEAFF. The CDR3 nucleotides read TGTGCCAGCTCACCACAGGGACAGGGGGCATGGGGCACTGAAGCTTTCTTT.

Here the CDR3 DNA reads TGTGCCAGCAGCCAAGATCAAGGGACCCTGGGGAGCTACACCTTC. It is translated as CASSQDQGTLGSYTF. The gene calls are TRBV14 and TRBJ1-2, with D maybe TRBD1 (5 bases). This CDR3 comprises 15 residues. Per the germline V gene, CDR1 is SGHDN and CDR2 is FVKESK. V was shortened by 0 bases and J by 9 bases, with 17 bases between the two germline ends.

The J gene is TRBJ2-4, the V gene TRBV28; D is unclear. V lost 4 bases to trimming and J lost 0 bases, with 13 bases between them. This CDR3 is built from 16 residues. Germline CDR1 reads MDHEN; CDR2 reads SYDVKM. For the CDR3, the DNA is TGTGCCAGCAGTTCTACTGGGGTCATAGCCAAAAACATTCAGTACTTC. Translation gives CASSSTGVIAKNIQYF.

J is TRBJ2-1 and V is TRBV2; tentatively, D is TRBD1 (6 bases). Trimming shortened V by 3 bases and J by 10 bases, and 16 bases separated the two germline ends. This CDR3 contains 14 residues. The germline V gene has CDR1 SNHLY and CDR2 FYNNEI. CDR3 DNA sequence: TGTGCCAGCAGTGAGGCCTACAAGGGGGAGGAGCAGTTCTTC. This codes for CASSEAYKGEEQFF.

This clone was observed a few times. This chain connects TRBV19 to TRBJ1-1, with D tentatively TRBD1 (6 bases). This CDR3 region has 15 residues. Germline assignment: CDR1 LNHDA and CDR2 SQIVND (reference sequence). Deletions cut 1 base from V and 4 bases from J, with 13 bases between. The CDR3 spells CASSIVGGTGTEAFF. In nucleotides, the CDR3 is TGTGCCAGTAGTATAGTAGGGGGGACGGGCACTGAAGCTTTCTTT. Variable domain in full (rest from reference TRBV19 and TRBJ1-1): DGGITQSPKYLFRKEGQNVTLSCEQNLNHDAMYWYRQDPGQGLRLIYYSQIVNDFQKGDIAEGYSVSREKKESFPLTVTSAQKNPTAFYLCASSIVGGTGTEAFFGQGTRLTVV.

This clone was picked up a small number of times. The rearrangement links TRBV7-2 to TRBJ2-4, with a weak D call TRBD2 (5 bases). Looked up from germline, CDR1 is SGHTA and CDR2 is FQGNSA. This CDR3 has 14 amino acids. The germline V and J ends were trimmed by 4 bases and 0 bases, with 7 bases remaining between them. For the CDR3, the DNA is TGTGCCAGCAGCTCGGGATTAGCCAAAAACATTCAGTACTTC. Protein: CASSSGLAKNIQYF.

This clone occurred once. The CDR3 region has the DNA TGTGCCAGTAGTGCCGGGACTAGCGTAGATGAGCAGTTCTTC. As protein: CASSAGTSVDEQFF. This chain links TRBV19 with TRBJ2-1; 10 nucleotides agree with TRBD2. The CDR3 runs 14 residues. CDR1 LNHDA and CDR2 SQIVND come from the germline V gene (reference sequence). V lost 5 bases and J lost 8; bases outside the gene matches: 6.

The genes are TRBV6-6 and TRBJ1-1; TRBD1 matches at 9 bases. Trimming at V came to 8 bases and at J to 4 bases, leaving 8 bases not matched to a gene. CDR3 length equals 14 residues. CDR1 and CDR2 from the germline V gene are MNHNY and SVGAGI (reference sequence). CDR3 DNA sequence: TGTGCCAGCGGGACAGGGCTCGTGAGCACTGAAGCTTTCTTT. It yields the protein CASGTGLVSTEAFF.

The rearrangement joins TRBV19 to TRBJ2-1; 9 bases match TRBD2. The CDR3 extends over 14 amino acids. Germline V lookup: CDR1 LNHDA, CDR2 SQIVND (reference sequence). The junction had 9 bases not matched to a gene; V was cut back by 5 bases and J by 10 bases. The CDR3 coding sequence is TGTGCCAGTAGTTCAACCGGGACTAGCAGAGAGCAGTTCTTC. Translating it yields CASSSTGTSREQFF.

The J gene is TRBJ2-5, the V gene TRBV9; a possible D gene is TRBD2 (6 bases). The CDR3 is made up of 15 amino acids. The V end lost 3 bases, the J end lost 2 bases, and 14 bases lay between the germline ends. Germline assignment: CDR1 SGDLS and CDR2 YYNGEE. Here the CDR3 reads CASSAYGEEQETQYF. CDR3 in DNA: TGTGCCAGCAGCGCCTACGGGGAGGAACAAGAGACCCAGTACTTC.

The chain combines TRBV19 with TRBJ1-3; possibly TRBD1 for D (5 bases). Germline CDR1 and CDR2: LNHDA and SQIVND (reference sequence). This CDR3 is 14 amino acids long. V lost 7 bases and J 0 bases, leaving 10 bases between the germline ends. For the CDR3, the DNA is TGTGCCAGTACCCTGGGGGGCTCTGGAAACACCATATATTTT. Translated: CASTLGGSGNTIYF.

This rearrangement joins TRBV28 to TRBJ1-5, with no clear D. The CDR3 spans 16 residues. The V gene's germline CDR1 is MDHEN and CDR2 SYDVKM. Trimming left V 3 bases short and J 0 bases short, with 12 bases between. CDR3 DNA: TGTGCCAGCAGTTTCTCCGAACATGATAGCAATCAGCCCCAGCATTTT. Protein sequence: CASSFSEHDSNQPQHF.

The rearrangement uses TRBV6-1 and TRBJ2-1; 12 bases are shared with TRBD2. The CDR3 length is 15 residues. After removal of 8 bases from V and 6 bases from J, the junction contained 8 bases not matched to a gene. CDR1 is MNHNS and CDR2 is SASEGT in the germline V gene. CDR3 region: CASGRLAGEINEQFF. DNA for the CDR3: TGTGCCAGCGGGAGACTAGCGGGAGAAATCAATGAGCAGTTCTTC.

The chain links TRBV12-5 to TRBJ2-1; 14 bases align to TRBD2. CDR1 and CDR2 from the germline V gene are LGHNT and FRNRAP. CDR3 size: 19 residues. Trimming at V came to 6 bases and at J to 2 bases, leaving 12 bases not matched to a gene. The CDR3 bases are TGTGCTAGTGGCGCCGGGGGGACTAGCGGGAGTAGGCCCTACAATGAGCAGTTCTTC. The encoded protein is CASGAGGTSGSRPYNEQFF.

This sequence joins TRBV11-3 and TRBJ1-1; a weak D match, TRBD1 (6 bases). The CDR3 is 16 amino acids. Trimming took off 4 bases at V and 10 bases at J, with 25 bases between the two ends. From germline, CDR1 is SGHNT and CDR2 YENEEA. The chain's CDR3 is CASSSPLFGTSNPAFF. As DNA, the CDR3 is TGTGCCAGCAGCTCCCCCTTGTTCGGGACATCCAACCCAGCTTTCTTT.

The chain recombines TRBV13 with TRBJ2-3, with D perhaps assigned TRBD1 or TRBD2 (5 bases each). Trimming cost V 5 bases and J 4 bases, with 13 bases left between them. Germline V gives CDR1 PRHDT, CDR2 FYEKMQ (reference sequence). There are 14 residues in the CDR3. The CDR3 loop is CASSPGQGADTQYF. The CDR3, as DNA: TGTGCCAGCAGCCCGGGCCAGGGAGCAGATACGCAGTATTTT.

There are a few counts of this clone. The rearrangement joins TRBV6-5 to TRBJ1-1; no reliable D call. Germline assignment: CDR1 MNHEY and CDR2 SVGAGI. The CDR3 extends over 14 amino acids. Trimming shortened V by 2 bases and J by 5 bases, and 12 bases separated the two germline ends. The CDR3 spells CASSYIKGGTEAFF. For the CDR3, the DNA is TGTGCCAGCAGTTACATTAAGGGCGGGACTGAAGCTTTCTTT.

This clone was picked up a small number of times. V usage is TRBV27 and J usage is TRBJ2-1, with 7 bases matching TRBD2. This CDR3 is built from 15 residues. Germline V gene lookup returns CDR1 MNHEY and CDR2 SMNVEV (reference sequence). V lost 6 bases, J lost 0 bases, and 5 bases stayed unmatched. The DNA for the CDR3 is TGTGCCAGCAGATTAGGCGGGAGCTCCTACAATGAGCAGTTCTTC. It encodes CASRLGGSSYNEQFF.